The next 20 T cell receptor beta chains were all read from a single sample in a study of shared clonotypes between healthy human individuals. TCRdb keeps only in-frame clones here, not all; method: immunoSEQ multiplex PCR. Of around 1.9 million clones in the sample, more than 85% were seen once. Naive CD8 cells were CD45RO-negative, positively selected for CCR7, excluding terminally differentiated effector memory CD45RA+ cells. Sequencing used naive CD8+ T cells from PBMCs. These receptors all come from a man aged 18-30 years in good health. Some clones in this sample may be carry-over from other donors' samples.

This chain connects TRBV6-1 to TRBJ1-1; maybe TRBD1 (6 bases). From germline, CDR1 is MNHNS and CDR2 SASEGT. Trimming pared 3 bases from V and 4 bases from J, leaving 15 bases between. The CDR3 spans 15 residues. The CDR3 protein is CASSDTWGGRTEAFF. The DNA of the CDR3 is TGTGCCAGCAGTGACACCTGGGGGGGGCGCACTGAAGCTTTCTTT.

The V gene is TRBV19, the J gene TRBJ1-1; D not resolved. The CDR3 sequence is 13 residues long. Trimming left V 7 bases short and J 0 bases short, with 9 bases between. Germline CDR1 reads LNHDA; CDR2 reads SQIVND (reference sequence). The CDR3 DNA reads TGTGCCAGTACACCGACGGTGAACACTGAAGCTTTCTTT. This encodes CASTPTVNTEAFF.

The chain is built from TRBV5-6 and TRBJ2-7; D may be TRBD1 (6 bases). CDR3 length: 14 residues. Between the trimmed V and J ends, which lost 4 bases and 2 bases, there was a span of 13 bases. Germline V CDR1 and CDR2: SGHDT, YYEEEE. The CDR3 region is CASSTGQLPYEQYF. In DNA, the CDR3 is TGTGCCAGCAGCACTGGACAGTTACCCTACGAGCAGTACTTC.

The chain joins TRBV28 to TRBJ2-7; 10 bases line up with TRBD2. Germline CDR1 MDHEN, CDR2 SYDVKM. Germline trimming cut 6 bases from V and 5 bases from J; bases unmatched to any gene: 13. The CDR3 extends over 16 amino acids. The CDR3 loop is CASSSLSGRESHEQYF. The CDR3 region has the DNA TGTGCCAGCAGCTCCTTAAGCGGGAGGGAAAGCCACGAGCAGTACTTC.

This chain links TRBV5-4 with TRBJ2-1; 7 nucleotides match TRBD1. The length of the CDR3 is 15 residues. Germline V gene lookup returns CDR1 SGHNT and CDR2 YYREEE (reference sequence). The ends lost 4 bases at V and 3 bases at J; junction bases unmatched: 7. CDR3 amino acids: CASSPLGGGYNEQFF. The CDR3 DNA sequence: TGTGCCAGCAGCCCTCTAGGGGGCGGCTACAATGAGCAGTTCTTC. Drawing the rest from reference TRBV5-4 and TRBJ2-1, the complete variable domain is ETGVTQSPTHLIKTRGQQVTLRCSSQSGHNTVSWYQQALGQGPQFIFQYYREEENGRGNFPPRFSGLQFPNYSSELNVNALELDDSALYLCASSPLGGGYNEQFFGPGTRLTVL.

The J gene is TRBJ2-7, the V gene TRBV10-2; TRBD2 matches 8 bases. Germline-derived CDR1 and CDR2 are WSHSY and SAAADI. Unmatched junction bases numbered 15, after V lost 6 bases and J lost 2 bases. This CDR3 has 17 amino acids. The CDR3 protein is CASRGSGVRVAAYEQYF. The CDR3, as DNA: TGCGCCAGCAGAGGTAGCGGGGTTCGAGTTGCCGCCTACGAGCAGTACTTC.

Of note for this clone: Relative to the germline gene, one junction end is altered; a read error may explain this. This sequence joins TRBV29-1 and TRBJ2-5, with TRBD2 identical over 7 bases. This CDR3 region has 14 residues. Germline CDR1 reads SQVTM; CDR2 reads ANQGSEA. The CDR3 DNA sequence: TGCAGCGTCGAAGCGGGGAAAGGGAGGGAGACCCAGTACTTC. This sequence encodes CSVEAGKGRETQYF.

The V and J genes are TRBV6-5 and TRBJ2-7; 12 bases line up with TRBD2. With 2 bases clipped from V and 5 bases from J, the junction kept 4 bases outside the gene matches. Germline loops: CDR1 MNHEY, CDR2 SVGAGI. This CDR3 region has 15 residues. The CDR3 sequence is CASSYGTSGRNEQYF. The CDR3 DNA sequence: TGTGCCAGCAGTTACGGTACTAGCGGGAGGAACGAGCAGTACTTC.

The chain uses TRBV7-9 and TRBJ2-1; the match to TRBD2 covers 9 bases. In germline, CDR1 is SEHNR, CDR2 FQNEAQ (reference sequence). V gave up 1 base and J gave up 7 bases; unmatched junction bases: 11. The CDR3 sequence is 17 residues long. DNA of the CDR3: TGTGCCAGCAGCTTAGAGTTTACGGCTAGCGGGAATAATGAGCAGTTCTTC. This codes for CASSLEFTASGNNEQFF.

The V and J genes are TRBV7-6 and TRBJ1-5; 7 positions match TRBD1. Germline lookup yields CDR1 SGHVS and CDR2 FNYEAQ. V shed 4 bases and J 5 bases; nucleotides not matched to a gene: 8. This CDR3 is built from 15 residues. CDR3 in amino acids: CASSSTDRVDQPQHF. The DNA for the CDR3 is TGTGCCAGCAGCTCCACAGACAGGGTTGATCAGCCCCAGCATTTT.

The chain joins TRBV2 to TRBJ2-7, with TRBD2 identical over 12 bases. V shed 4 bases and J 3 bases; nucleotides not matched to a gene: 7. The germline gives CDR1 SNHLY, CDR2 FYNNEI. The CDR3 is made up of 16 amino acids. In DNA, the CDR3 is TGTGCCAGCAGTGGGCGACTAGCGGGAGTAAACTACGAGCAGTACTTC. This codes for CASSGRLAGVNYEQYF. The variable domain in full, completed from reference TRBV2 and TRBJ2-7, reads EPEVTQTPSHQVTQMGQEVILRCVPISNHLYFYWYRQILGQKVEFLVSFYNNEISEKSEIFDDQFSVERPDGSNFTLKIRSTKLEDSAMYFCASSGRLAGVNYEQYFGPGTRLTVT.

The V gene is TRBV5-6, the J gene TRBJ2-1; a weak D match, TRBD2 (6 bases). The germline V gene encodes CDR1 SGHDT and CDR2 YYEEEE. V was cut by 0 bases and J by 8 bases, with 6 bases left in between. This CDR3 is built from 12 residues. The CDR3 is CASSLGDYEQFF. The CDR3 DNA sequence: TGTGCCAGCAGCTTGGGGGACTATGAGCAGTTCTTC.

The chain links TRBV28 to TRBJ1-5; D possibly corresponds to TRBD1 (5 bases). V shed 5 bases and J shed 0 bases, with 11 bases lying between them. Germline V gene sequence: CDR1 MDHEN, CDR2 SYDVKM. This CDR3 is 15 amino acids long. This CDR3 reads CASSGGLISNQPQHF. The DNA for the CDR3 is TGTGCCAGCAGTGGGGGACTGATTAGCAATCAGCCCCAGCATTTT. Full variable domain (outside the CDR3, taken from reference TRBV28 and TRBJ1-5): DVKVTQSSRYLVKRTGEKVFLECVQDMDHENMFWYRQDPGLGLRLIYFSYDVKMKEKGDIPEGYSVSREKKERFSLILESASTNQTSMYLCASSGGLISNQPQHFGDGTRLSIL.

This clone was seen a single time. V and J are TRBV27 and TRBJ1-2; a weak D match, TRBD1 (6 bases). CDR1 and CDR2 (germline): MNHEY, SMNVEV (reference sequence). The CDR3 extends over 18 amino acids. The V end was cut by 5 bases, the J end by 3 bases, with 25 bases between. In DNA form, the CDR3 reads TGTGCCAGCAGTCCCTATCGATCTGGACAGCGGACCCACTATGGCTACACCTTC. Protein product: CASSPYRSGQRTHYGYTF.

J is TRBJ2-3 and V is TRBV5-8; a weak D match, TRBD1 (6 bases). The CDR3 sequence is 16 residues long. Trimming shortened V by 3 bases and J by 1 base, and 15 bases separated the two germline ends. CDR1 is SGHTS, CDR2 YDEGEE, per germline. DNA for the CDR3: TGTGCCAGCAGCTGGCCCCGGGACACAGGCACAGATACGCAGTATTTT. This sequence encodes CASSWPRDTGTDTQYF.

This clone was observed once. The chain combines TRBV12-5 with TRBJ1-5; 9 bases are a match to TRBD1. V dropped 5 bases and J dropped 9; count of bases not matched to a gene: 5. The germline V gene encodes CDR1 LGHNT and CDR2 FRNRAP. CDR3 length equals 13 residues. The DNA for the CDR3 is TGTGCTAGTGGTCCGGACAGGGGTTGGCCCCAGCATTTT. It is translated as CASGPDRGWPQHF.

The chain employs TRBV7-6 and TRBJ2-2; possibly TRBD1 or TRBD2 for D (5 bases each). The CDR3 has 14 amino acids. V shed 7 bases and J shed 0 bases, with 9 bases lying between them. Germline V CDR1 and CDR2: SGHVS, FNYEAQ. The CDR3 spells CASIGAANTGELFF. For the CDR3, the DNA is TGTGCCAGCATCGGGGCCGCGAACACCGGGGAGCTGTTTTTT.

This sequence joins TRBV7-7 and TRBJ1-2; TRBD1 agrees at 7 bases. CDR1 and CDR2 from the germline V gene are SSHAT and FNYEAQ (reference sequence). The CDR3 is 15 amino acids. Trimming removed 3 bases from V and 4 bases from J; junction bases left unmatched: 8. The CDR3 region has the DNA TGTGCCAGCAGCTTCGGTACAGGGGTCGGCTATGGCTACACCTTC. This gives the protein CASSFGTGVGYGYTF.

This clone showed up just a few times. This specimen includes other DNA sequences encoding the same CDR3. CDR3 DNA: TGTGCCAGCTCACCAGACAGCTCCTACGAGCAGTACTTC. Translated: CASSPDSSYEQYF. The chain recombines TRBV18 with TRBJ2-7, with D maybe TRBD1 (5 bases). The CDR3 runs 13 residues. The ends were cut back, 2 bases at V and 0 bases at J, with 5 bases in the middle. CDR1 KGHSH and CDR2 LQKENI come from the germline V gene.

This chain connects TRBV5-8 to TRBJ2-7; 7 bases are shared with TRBD2. V trimming: 6 bases; J trimming: 6 bases; junction bases outside the gene matches: 3. Per the germline V gene, CDR1 is SGHTS and CDR2 is YDEGEE. This CDR3 is 11 amino acids long. CDR3: CASNTGGEQYF. The CDR3 nucleotides read TGTGCCAGCAACACGGGGGGCGAGCAGTACTTC.